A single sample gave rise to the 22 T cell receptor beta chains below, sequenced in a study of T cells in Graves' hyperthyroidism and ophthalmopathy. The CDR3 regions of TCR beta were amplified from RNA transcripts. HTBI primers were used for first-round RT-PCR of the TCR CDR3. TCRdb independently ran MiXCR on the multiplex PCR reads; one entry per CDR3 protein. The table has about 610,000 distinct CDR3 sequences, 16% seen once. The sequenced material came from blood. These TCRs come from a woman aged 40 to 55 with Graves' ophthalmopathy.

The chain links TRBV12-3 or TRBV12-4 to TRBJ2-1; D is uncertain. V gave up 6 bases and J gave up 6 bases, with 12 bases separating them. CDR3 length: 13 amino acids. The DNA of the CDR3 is TGTGCCAGCAGCCGTAACCAGGCCAATGAGCAGTTCTTC. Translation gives CASSRNQANEQFF.

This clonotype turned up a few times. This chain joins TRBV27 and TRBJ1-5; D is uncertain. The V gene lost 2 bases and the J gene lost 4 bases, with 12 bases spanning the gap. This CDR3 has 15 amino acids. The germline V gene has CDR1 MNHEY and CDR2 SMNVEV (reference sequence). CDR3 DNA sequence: TGTGCCAGCAGTTTAAGGCGGGGAACTAATCAGCCCCAGCATTTT. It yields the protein CASSLRRGTNQPQHF.

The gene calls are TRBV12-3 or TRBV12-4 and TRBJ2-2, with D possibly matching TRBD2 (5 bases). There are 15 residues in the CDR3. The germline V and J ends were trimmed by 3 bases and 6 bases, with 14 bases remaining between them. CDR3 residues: CASSFYSGSAGELFF. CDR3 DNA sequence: TGTGCCAGCAGTTTTTATTCGGGGTCCGCCGGGGAGCTGTTTTTT.

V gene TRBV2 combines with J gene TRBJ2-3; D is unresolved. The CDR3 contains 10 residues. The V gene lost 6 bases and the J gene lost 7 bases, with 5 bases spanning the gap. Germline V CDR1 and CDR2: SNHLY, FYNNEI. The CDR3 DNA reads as TGTGCCAGCAGGACCCATACGCAGTATTTT. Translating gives CASRTHTQYF.

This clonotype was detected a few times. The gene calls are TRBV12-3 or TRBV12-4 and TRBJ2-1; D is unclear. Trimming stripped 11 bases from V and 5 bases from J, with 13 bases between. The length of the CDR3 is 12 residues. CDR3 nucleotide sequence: TGTGCCCTAAAACGGGCGGACAATGAGCAGTTCTTC. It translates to CALKRADNEQFF.

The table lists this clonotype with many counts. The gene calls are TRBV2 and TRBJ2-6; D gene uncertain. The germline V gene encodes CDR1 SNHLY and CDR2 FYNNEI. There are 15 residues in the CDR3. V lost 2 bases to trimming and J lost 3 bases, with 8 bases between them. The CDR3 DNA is TGTGCCAGCAGTGAACTAGGGAATGGGGCCAACGTCCTGACTTTC. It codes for CASSELGNGANVLTF.

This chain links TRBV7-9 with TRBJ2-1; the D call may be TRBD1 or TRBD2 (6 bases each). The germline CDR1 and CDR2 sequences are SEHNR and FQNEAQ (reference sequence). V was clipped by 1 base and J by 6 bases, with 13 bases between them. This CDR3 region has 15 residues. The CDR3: CASSLDRGTFNEQFF. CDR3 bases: TGTGCCAGCAGCTTAGATCGGGGGACATTCAATGAGCAGTTCTTC.

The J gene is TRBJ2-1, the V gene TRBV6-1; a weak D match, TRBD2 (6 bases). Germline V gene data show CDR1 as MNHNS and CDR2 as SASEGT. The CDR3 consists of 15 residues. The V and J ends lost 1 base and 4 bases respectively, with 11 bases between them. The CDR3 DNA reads TGTGCCAGCAGTGAAGAGCGGGTGGCATACAATGAGCAGTTCTTC. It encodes CASSEERVAYNEQFF.

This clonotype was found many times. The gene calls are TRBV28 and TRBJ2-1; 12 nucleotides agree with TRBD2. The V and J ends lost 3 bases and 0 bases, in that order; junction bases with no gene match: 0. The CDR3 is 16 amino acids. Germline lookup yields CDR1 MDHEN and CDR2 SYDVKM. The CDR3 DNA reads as TGTGCCAGCAGTTTGACTAGCGGGAGCTCCTACAATGAGCAGTTCTTC. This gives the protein CASSLTSGSSYNEQFF.

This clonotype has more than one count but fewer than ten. The CDR3 spells CASSVLGSQREQFF. The DNA for the CDR3 is TGTGCCAGCAGTGTTTTGGGTAGCCAGCGTGAGCAGTTCTTC. V and J are TRBV2 and TRBJ2-1; D gene unclear. The CDR3 covers 14 residues. Germline CDR1 SNHLY, CDR2 FYNNEI. Trimming removed 4 bases at V and 9 bases at J, with 16 bases between.

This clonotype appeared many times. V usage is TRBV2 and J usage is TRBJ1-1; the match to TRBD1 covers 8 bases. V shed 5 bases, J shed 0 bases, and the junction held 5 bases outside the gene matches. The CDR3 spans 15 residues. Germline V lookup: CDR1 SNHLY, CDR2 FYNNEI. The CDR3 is CASSRTGSMNTEAFF. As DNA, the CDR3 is TGTGCCAGCAGTCGGACAGGGTCCATGAACACTGAAGCTTTCTTT.

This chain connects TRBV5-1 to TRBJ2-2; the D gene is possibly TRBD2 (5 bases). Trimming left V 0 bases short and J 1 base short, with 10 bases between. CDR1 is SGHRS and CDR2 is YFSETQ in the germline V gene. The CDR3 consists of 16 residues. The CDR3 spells CASSLVPGVNTGELFF. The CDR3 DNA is TGCGCCAGCAGCTTGGTCCCCGGGGTGAACACCGGGGAGCTGTTTTTT.

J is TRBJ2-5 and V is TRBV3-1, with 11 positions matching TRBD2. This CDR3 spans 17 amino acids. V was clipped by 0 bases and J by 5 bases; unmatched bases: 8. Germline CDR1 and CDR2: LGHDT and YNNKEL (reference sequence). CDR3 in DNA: TGTGCCAGCAGCCAAGATCTACTAGCGGGAGAGTTTGAGACCCAGTACTTC. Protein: CASSQDLLAGEFETQYF.

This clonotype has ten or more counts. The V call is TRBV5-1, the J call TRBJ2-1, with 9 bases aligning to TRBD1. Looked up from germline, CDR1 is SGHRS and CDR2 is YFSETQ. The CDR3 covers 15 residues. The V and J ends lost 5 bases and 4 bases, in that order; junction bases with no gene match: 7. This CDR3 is CASRRGQGSYNEQFF. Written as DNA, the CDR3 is TGCGCCAGCAGGCGCGGACAGGGGTCATACAATGAGCAGTTCTTC.

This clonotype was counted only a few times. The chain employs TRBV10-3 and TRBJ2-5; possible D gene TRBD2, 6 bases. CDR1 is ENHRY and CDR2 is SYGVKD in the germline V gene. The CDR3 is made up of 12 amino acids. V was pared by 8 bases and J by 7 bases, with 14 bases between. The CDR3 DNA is TGTGCCATCGCTAGGACTACGGGGACCCAGTACTTC. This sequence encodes CAIARTTGTQYF.

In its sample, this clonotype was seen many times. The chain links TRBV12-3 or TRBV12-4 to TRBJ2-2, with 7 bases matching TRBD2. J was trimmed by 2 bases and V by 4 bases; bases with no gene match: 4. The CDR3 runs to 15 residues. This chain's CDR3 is CASSWASGNTGELFF. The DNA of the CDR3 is TGTGCCAGCAGTTGGGCTAGCGGTAACACCGGGGAGCTGTTTTTT.

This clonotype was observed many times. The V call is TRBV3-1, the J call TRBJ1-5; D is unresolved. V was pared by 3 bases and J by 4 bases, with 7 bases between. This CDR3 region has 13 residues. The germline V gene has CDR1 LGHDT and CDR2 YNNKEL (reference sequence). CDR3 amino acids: CASSQYRNQPQHF. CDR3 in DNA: TGTGCCAGCAGCCAGTATAGAAATCAGCCCCAGCATTTT.

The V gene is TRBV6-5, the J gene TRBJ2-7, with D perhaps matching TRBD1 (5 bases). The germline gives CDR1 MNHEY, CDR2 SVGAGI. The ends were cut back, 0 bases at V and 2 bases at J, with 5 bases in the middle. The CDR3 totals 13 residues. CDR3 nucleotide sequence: TGTGCCAGCAGTTACTCCAGGGCCTACGAGCAGTACTTC. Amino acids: CASSYSRAYEQYF.

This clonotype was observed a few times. DNA for the CDR3: TGTGCCAGCAGCTTCGGGCTCCCTTTTGAGCAGTTCTTC. As protein: CASSFGLPFEQFF. The chain uses TRBV7-2 and TRBJ2-1, with D uncertain. Trimming pared 3 bases from V and 9 bases from J, leaving 12 bases between. In germline, CDR1 is SGHTA, CDR2 FQGNSA. The CDR3 consists of 13 residues.

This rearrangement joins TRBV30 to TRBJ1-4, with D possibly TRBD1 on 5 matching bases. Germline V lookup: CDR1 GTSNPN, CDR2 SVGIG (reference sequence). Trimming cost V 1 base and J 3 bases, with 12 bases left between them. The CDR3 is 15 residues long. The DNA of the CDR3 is TGTGCCTGGAGTGGGGGGACGAGATCTAATGAAAAACTGTTTTTT. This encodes CAWSGGTRSNEKLFF.

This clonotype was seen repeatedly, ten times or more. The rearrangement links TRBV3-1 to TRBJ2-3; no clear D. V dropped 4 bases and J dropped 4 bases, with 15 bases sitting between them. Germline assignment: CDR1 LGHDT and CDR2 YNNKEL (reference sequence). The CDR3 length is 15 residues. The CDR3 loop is CASSPLPHGADTQYF. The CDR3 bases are TGTGCCAGCAGCCCGTTGCCCCATGGGGCAGATACGCAGTATTTT.

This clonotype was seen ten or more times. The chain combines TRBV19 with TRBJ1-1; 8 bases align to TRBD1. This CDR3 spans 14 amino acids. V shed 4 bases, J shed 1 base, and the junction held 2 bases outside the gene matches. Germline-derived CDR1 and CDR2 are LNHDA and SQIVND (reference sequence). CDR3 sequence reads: CASSTQGANTEAFF. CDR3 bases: TGTGCCAGTAGTACCCAGGGGGCGAACACTGAAGCTTTCTTT.